The present T cell receptor (beta chain) was sequenced within a study of blood T cell repertoires in COVID-19. About the study: The cDNA or gDNA used as material had been derived from T cells, B-cell-depleted T cells, or PBMCs.

This clone came up a few times. In the original workflow: Using reference gene primer amplification, nucleated cell counts were estimated. TCRdb's copy holds only in-frame clones and misses some; the assay was immunoSEQ multiplex PCR. Clone size and V and J calls were adopted from that table, with D and trimming inferred from the DNA. Here the sample spans 150,000 to 200,000 clones, about 91% being singletons. Study members were between roughly 18 and 100 years old and lived in some 22 US regions. This clonotype was obtained from a woman aged 40-49 years with acute COVID-19. The sequenced sample consisted of PBMCs or T cells enriched from blood (not recorded which).

This chain's CDR3 is CASSPASGTGLYEQYF. The CDR3 DNA sequence: TGTGCCAGCAGCCCGGCTTCCGGGACAGGGCTATACGAGCAGTACTTC. V usage is TRBV5-5 and J usage is TRBJ2-7, with 9 nucleotides matching TRBD1. J was trimmed by 4 bases and V by 4 bases; bases with no gene match: 12. Germline CDR1 is SGHKS and CDR2 is YYEKEE (reference sequence). The CDR3 length is 16 residues.